This TCR beta chain was found in a study of early T cells in non-severe SARS-CoV-2 infection. Study-level background: Sequencing targeted bulk RNA from unsorted whole blood, leaving chains unpaired.

This clonotype was detected only a few times. Individual cDNA molecules carried attached unique molecular identifiers. TCRdb itself ran the 5' RACE reads through MiXCR, one entry per CDR3 protein. The data show tens of thousands of distinct CDR3 sequences, 10% seen once. In germline, CDR1 is KGHDR, CDR2 SFDVKD. The junction had 7 bases not matched to a gene; V was cut back by 0 bases and J by 6 bases. CDR3 length: 17 residues. This sequence originates from an adult who was a healthcare worker with PCR-confirmed SARS-CoV-2 infection or an uninfected control (not recorded which). The V and J genes are TRBV24-1 and TRBJ2-2, with 9 bases identical to TRBD2. The sequenced sample was whole blood. CDR3 in DNA: TGTGCCACCAGTGATTTGCCTTCGACTAGCGGAGCCGGGGAGCTGTTTTTT. Protein product: CATSDLPSTSGAGELFF.